The sample holds a few counts of the clone carrying this T cell receptor (beta chain). TCRdb fed the RACE reads into MiXCR, producing one record per CDR3 protein. The sample has around 56,000 distinct CDR3 sequences; 8% to 10% are singletons. These data are taken from a study of human T cells and chemical hapten exposure. Indicated time point: pre-sensitization, week 0. Indicated treatment: therapeutic diphenylcyclopropenone sensitization with weekly scalp DPC. CDR3 length: 15 residues. Germline V lookup: CDR1 SEHNR, CDR2 FQNEAQ (reference sequence). Trimming cost V 7 bases and J 1 base, with 13 bases left between them.

The chain couples TRBV7-9 to TRBJ2-2; no reliable D call. The sequence came from a man in his forties with alopecia areata. Some clones in this sample may be carry-over from other donors' samples. The specimen comprised whole blood, sampled in connection with sensitization to the hapten diphenylcyclopropenone (DPC). This CDR3 reads CASTRAGQNTGELFF. CDR3 nucleotides: TGTGCCAGCACAAGGGCAGGTCAGAACACCGGGGAGCTGTTTTTT.